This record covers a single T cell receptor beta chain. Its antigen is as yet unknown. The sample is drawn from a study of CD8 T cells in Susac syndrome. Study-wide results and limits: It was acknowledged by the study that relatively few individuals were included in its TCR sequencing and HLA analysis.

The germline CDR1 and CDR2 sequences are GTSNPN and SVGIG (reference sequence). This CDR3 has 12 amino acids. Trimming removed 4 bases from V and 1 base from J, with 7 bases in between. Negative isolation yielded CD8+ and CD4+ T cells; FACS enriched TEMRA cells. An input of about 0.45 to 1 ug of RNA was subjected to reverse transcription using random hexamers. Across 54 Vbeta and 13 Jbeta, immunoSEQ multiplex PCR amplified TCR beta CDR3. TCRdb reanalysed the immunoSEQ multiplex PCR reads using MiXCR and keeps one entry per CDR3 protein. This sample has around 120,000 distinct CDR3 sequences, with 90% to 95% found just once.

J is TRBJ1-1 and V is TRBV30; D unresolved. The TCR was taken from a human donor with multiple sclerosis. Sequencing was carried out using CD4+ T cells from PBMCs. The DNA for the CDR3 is TGTGCCTGGATGGGCGAGAACACTGAAGCTTTCTTT. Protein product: CAWMGENTEAFF.